This T cell receptor beta chain was profiled in a study of blood T cell repertoires in COVID-19. Study information: There were acute and convalescent COVID-19 samples, and they came from the United States, Italy and Spain. PBMCs, B-cell-depleted T cells, or T cells provided the cDNA or gDNA that made up the material.

Methods used by the authors: How many nucleated cells were present was estimated from reference gene primer amplification. TCRdb keeps only in-frame clones here, not all; method: immunoSEQ multiplex PCR. Clone size and the V and J calls come from that table; the DNA yielded D and trimming. The profile shows roughly 67,000 clones, about 90% of them singletons. Per the germline V gene, CDR1 is SGHTS and CDR2 is YDEGEE. The CDR3 runs 16 residues. Trimming at V came to 4 bases and at J to 4 bases, leaving 10 bases not matched to a gene. The V call is TRBV5-8, the J call TRBJ1-5; 8 nucleotides agree with TRBD1. Specimen: peripheral blood. The TCR comes from a man aged 45-65 years with active COVID-19. The CDR3 bases are TGTGCCAGCAGCCCCCCACGGACAGGGCGAAATCAGCCCCAGCATTTT. Residues: CASSPPRTGRNQPQHF.